This record covers a single TCR beta chain. Its antigen is unknown. These data originate in a study of T-cell reconstitution after alpha-beta-depleted transplantation in children. Study-wide points: Where alpha-beta T cells came from about two months after transplant was reportedly several hundred expanded graft clones. Recipient T cells and thymic progenitors that survived were the source of the high TCRbeta diversity seen at day 60 in some patients. Once a year had passed after transplant, T-cell counts and diversity came mostly from newly produced T cells.

The CDR3 runs 15 residues. The V gene's germline CDR1 is SGHVS and CDR2 FNYEAQ. V was pared by 6 bases and J by 4 bases, with 10 bases of the junction left unmatched. Researchers prepared the TCRbeta library using unique molecular identifiers, the study reports. TCRdb passed the PCR reads through MiXCR, listing each CDR3 protein once. The sample contains roughly 50,000 distinct CDR3 sequences, 44% of which appear only once. This TCR was sampled from a male patient under 18 who had a stem cell transplant for acute lymphoblastic leukemia, so the T cells may come from the graft donor. The sequenced sample was PBMCs, mostly from graft donor cells, obtained 360 days after TCRalphabeta/CD19-depleted stem cell transplant. The chain links TRBV7-6 to TRBJ1-2, with 8 bases lining up with TRBD1. The CDR3 spells CASSSIQGDVYGYTF. Here the CDR3 DNA reads TGTGCCAGCAGTTCAATACAGGGGGACGTCTATGGCTACACCTTC.